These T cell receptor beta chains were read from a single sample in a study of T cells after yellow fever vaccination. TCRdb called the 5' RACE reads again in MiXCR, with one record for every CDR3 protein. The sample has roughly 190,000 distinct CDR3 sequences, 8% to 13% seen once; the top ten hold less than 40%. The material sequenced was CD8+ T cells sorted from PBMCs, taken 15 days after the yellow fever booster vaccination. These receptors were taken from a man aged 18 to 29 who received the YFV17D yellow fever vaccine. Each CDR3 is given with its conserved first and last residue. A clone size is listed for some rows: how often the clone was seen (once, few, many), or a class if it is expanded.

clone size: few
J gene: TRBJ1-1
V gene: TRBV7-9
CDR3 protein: CASSPRQGPTTEAFF

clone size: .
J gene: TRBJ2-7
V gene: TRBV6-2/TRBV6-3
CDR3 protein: CASTTLFRDGDYEQYF

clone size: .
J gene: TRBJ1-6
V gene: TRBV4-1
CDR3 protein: CASSQEAGSYNSPLHF

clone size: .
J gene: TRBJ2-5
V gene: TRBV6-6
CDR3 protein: CASSFPGQGDGTQYF

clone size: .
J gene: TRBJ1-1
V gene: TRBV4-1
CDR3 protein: CASSQPDRGPTEAFF

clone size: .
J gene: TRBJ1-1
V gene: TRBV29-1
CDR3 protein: CSVGGRGQGVGGKTEAFF

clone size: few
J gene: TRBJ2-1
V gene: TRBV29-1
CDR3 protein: CSVDRGTYNEQFF

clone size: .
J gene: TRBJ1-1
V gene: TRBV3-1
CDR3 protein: CASSQDLSDRGPKTEAFF

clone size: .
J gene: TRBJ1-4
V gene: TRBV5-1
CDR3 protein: CASSPSGSYEKLFF

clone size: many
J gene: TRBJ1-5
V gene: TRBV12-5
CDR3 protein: CASVGVLNQPQHF

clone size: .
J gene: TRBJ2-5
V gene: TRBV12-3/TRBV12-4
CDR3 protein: CASSLAGTFQETQYF

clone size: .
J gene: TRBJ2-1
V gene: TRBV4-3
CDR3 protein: CASSQVQRAYTEQFF

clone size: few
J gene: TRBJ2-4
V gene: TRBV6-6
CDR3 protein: CASSRGVAGVLAKNIQYF

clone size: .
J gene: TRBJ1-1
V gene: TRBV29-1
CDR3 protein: CSGEGDVPEAFF

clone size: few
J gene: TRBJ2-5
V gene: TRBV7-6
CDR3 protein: CASSLGTGRPETQYF

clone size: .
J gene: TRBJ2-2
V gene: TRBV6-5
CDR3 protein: CASSQSGGGTGELFF

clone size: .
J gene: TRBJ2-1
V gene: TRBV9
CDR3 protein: CASSDGTAREQFF

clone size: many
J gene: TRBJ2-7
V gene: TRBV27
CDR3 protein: CASSASTGGISYEQYF

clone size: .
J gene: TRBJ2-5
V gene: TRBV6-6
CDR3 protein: CASSYSGRQYQETQYF

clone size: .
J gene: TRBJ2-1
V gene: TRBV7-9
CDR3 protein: CASSIQGPLYNEQFF

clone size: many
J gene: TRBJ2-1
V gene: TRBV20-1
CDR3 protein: CSAGLASYNEQFF

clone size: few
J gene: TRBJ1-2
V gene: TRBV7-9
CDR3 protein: CASSAGQGNYGYTF

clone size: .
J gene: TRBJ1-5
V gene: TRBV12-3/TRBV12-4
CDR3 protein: CASSSPWTGREDQPQHF

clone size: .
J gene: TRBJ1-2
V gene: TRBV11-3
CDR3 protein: CASSLYDNYGYTF

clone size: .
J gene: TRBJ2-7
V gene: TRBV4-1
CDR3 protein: CASSQDVRVEQYF

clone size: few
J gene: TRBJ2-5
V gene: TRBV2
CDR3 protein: CASIGGSGGQETQYF

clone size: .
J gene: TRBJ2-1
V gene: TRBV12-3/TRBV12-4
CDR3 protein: CASSFAGTLDNEQFF

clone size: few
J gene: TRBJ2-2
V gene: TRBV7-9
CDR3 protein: CASTGARTGELFF

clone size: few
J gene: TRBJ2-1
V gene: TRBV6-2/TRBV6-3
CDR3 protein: CASHWTALGEQFF

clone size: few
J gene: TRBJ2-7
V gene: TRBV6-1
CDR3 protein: CASGGTGSYEQYF

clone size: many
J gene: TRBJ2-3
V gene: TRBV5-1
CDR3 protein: CASSFTGTSTDTQYF